The clone carrying this T cell receptor beta chain was picked up a small number of times. What it recognizes is unknown. This sample is part of a study of vaccination effects on CD4 cells after COVID-19. ViraFEST used viral peptide pools to expand antigen-specific CD4+ T cells before sequencing. At the end of about 9 days of culture, CD4+ T cells were isolated. Participants completed two doses of the BNT162b2 or mRNA-1273 vaccine. Assay used: immunoSEQ multiplex PCR; TCRdb lists only in-frame clones, some missing. Of 20,000 to 30,000 clones in the sample, approximately 79% were seen once. Trimming took off 1 base at V and 7 bases at J, with 13 bases between the two ends. This CDR3 spans 14 amino acids. The germline V gene encodes CDR1 MGHRA and CDR2 YSYEKL.

The sequence was collected from a human donor who received a COVID-19 vaccine. Some clones in this sample may be carry-over from other donors' samples. Sequenced material: CD4+ T cells from PBMCs cultured with SARS-CoV-2 spike peptides, taken after COVID-19 vaccination. The chain links TRBV4-1 to TRBJ2-5; D gene uncertain. The CDR3 region is CASSQAMGDGTQYF. The CDR3 DNA sequence: TGCGCCAGCAGCCAAGCGATGGGCGATGGGACCCAGTACTTC.